This T cell receptor (beta chain) is drawn from a study of regulatory T cells in long-lasting Graves disease. Time point of the sample: newly diagnosed GD, antithyroid drugs for less than 3 months. Generation of the TCR library employed RNA extracted from PBMCs. Staff took around 9 milliliters of peripheral blood and put it into EDTA tubes. Study outcomes and limitations: The sample size was small, and this may have reduced accuracy. TRBV28 was favored in persistent disease, as were TRBJ1-2 and TRBJ2-5.

This clonotype was seen ten or more times. Antigen unknown. Germline V CDR1 and CDR2: SGHTS, YDEGEE. There are 16 residues in the CDR3. V was pared by 0 bases and J by 6 bases, with 6 bases of the junction left unmatched. Arm-PCR of CDR3 regions with iRepertoire HTBI primers generated TCR beta libraries. TCRdb analysed the multiplex PCR reads with MiXCR anew, one entry per CDR3 protein. The repertoire has 200,000 to 250,000 distinct CDR3 sequences, 18% of them found once; the top ten carry roughly a fifth. This sequence joins TRBV5-8 and TRBJ1-5; 10 bases fit TRBD1. The source is a female donor with Graves disease. Sequenced material: peripheral blood mononuclear cells (PBMCs), taken at new diagnosis, from a patient treated with antithyroid drugs. The CDR3 is CASSLGDRGSTQPQHF. The CDR3 DNA reads as TGTGCCAGCAGCTTGGGGGACAGGGGAAGTACTCAGCCCCAGCATTTT.